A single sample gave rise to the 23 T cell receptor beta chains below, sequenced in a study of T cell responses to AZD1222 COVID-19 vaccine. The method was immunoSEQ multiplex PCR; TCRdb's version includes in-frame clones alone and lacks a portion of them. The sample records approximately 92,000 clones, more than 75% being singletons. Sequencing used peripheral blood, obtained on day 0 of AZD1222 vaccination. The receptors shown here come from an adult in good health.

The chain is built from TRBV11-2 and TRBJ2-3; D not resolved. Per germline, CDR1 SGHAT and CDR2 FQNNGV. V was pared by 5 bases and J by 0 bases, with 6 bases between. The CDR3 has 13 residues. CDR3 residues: CASSQPSTDTQYF. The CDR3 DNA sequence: TGTGCCAGCAGCCAACCCAGCACAGATACGCAGTATTTT.

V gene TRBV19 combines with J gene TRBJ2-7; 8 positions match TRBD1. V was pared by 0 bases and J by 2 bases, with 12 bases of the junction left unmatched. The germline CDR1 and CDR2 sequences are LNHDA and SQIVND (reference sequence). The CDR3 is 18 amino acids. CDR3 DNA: TGTGCCAGTAGTATAGACGCAATTCGTAGGACAGGGACCTACGAGCAGTACTTC. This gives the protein CASSIDAIRRTGTYEQYF.

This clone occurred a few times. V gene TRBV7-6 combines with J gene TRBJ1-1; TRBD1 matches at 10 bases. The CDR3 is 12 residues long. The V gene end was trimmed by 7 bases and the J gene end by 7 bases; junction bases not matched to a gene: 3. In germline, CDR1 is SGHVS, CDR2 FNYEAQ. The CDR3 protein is CASTRTGGEAFF. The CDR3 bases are TGTGCCAGCACCCGGACAGGGGGTGAAGCTTTCTTT.

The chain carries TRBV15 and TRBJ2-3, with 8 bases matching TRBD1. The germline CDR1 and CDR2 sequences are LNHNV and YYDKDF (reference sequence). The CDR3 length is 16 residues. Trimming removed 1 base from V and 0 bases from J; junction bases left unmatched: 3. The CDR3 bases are TGTGCCACCAGCAGAGTTAGGACAGGGAGCACAGATACGCAGTATTTT. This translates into CATSRVRTGSTDTQYF.

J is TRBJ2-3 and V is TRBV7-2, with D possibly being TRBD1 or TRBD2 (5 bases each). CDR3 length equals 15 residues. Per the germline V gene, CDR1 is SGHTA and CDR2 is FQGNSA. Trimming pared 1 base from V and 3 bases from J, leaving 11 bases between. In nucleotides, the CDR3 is TGTGCCAGCAGCTTAGGAGGGGCGGTGACAGATACGCAGTATTTT. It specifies CASSLGGAVTDTQYF.

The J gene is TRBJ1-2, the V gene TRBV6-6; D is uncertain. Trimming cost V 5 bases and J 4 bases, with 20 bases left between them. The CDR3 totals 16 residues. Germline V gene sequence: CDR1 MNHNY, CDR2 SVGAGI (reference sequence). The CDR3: CASSPPQHGRLYGYTF. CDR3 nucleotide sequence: TGTGCCAGCAGTCCCCCCCAGCACGGCAGGCTCTATGGCTACACCTTC.

The CDR3: CAGRNCPGDTGELFF. The CDR3 DNA reads TGTGCCGGCCGGAATTGCCCTGGGGACACCGGGGAGCTGTTTTTT. The chain couples TRBV11-3 to TRBJ2-2; D call uncertain. The V and J ends lost 11 bases and 3 bases respectively, with 19 bases between them. CDR1 SGHNT and CDR2 YENEEA come from the germline V gene. The CDR3 totals 15 residues.

The CDR3 bases are TGTGCCAGCGGTAGGGCCCTACCACGAGAGACCCAGTACTTC. It specifies CASGRALPRETQYF. The chain uses TRBV2 and TRBJ2-5; D ambiguous. The CDR3 is 14 residues long. Per the germline V gene, CDR1 is SNHLY and CDR2 is FYNNEI. Trimming pared 8 bases from V and 4 bases from J, leaving 17 bases between.

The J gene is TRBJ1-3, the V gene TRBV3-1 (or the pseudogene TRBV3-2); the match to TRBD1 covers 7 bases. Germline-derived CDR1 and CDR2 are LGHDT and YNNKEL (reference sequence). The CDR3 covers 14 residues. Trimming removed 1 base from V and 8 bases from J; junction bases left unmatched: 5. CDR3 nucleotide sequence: TGTGCCAGCAGCCAAGGTGCAGGGGGGGACACCATATATTTT. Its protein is CASSQGAGGDTIYF.

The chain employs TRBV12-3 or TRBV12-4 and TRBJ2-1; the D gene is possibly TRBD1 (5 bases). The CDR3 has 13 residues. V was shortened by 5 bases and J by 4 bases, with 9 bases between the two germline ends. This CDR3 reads CASSPRVYNEQFF. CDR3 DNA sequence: TGTGCCAGCAGTCCCAGGGTTTACAATGAGCAGTTCTTC.

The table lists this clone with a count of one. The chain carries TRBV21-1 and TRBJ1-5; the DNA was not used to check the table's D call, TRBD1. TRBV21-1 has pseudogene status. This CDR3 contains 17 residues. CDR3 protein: CASSSRTGGPSNQPQHF. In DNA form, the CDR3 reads TGTGCCAGCAGCTCCCGGACAGGGGGCCCGAGCAATCAGCCCCAGCATTTT.

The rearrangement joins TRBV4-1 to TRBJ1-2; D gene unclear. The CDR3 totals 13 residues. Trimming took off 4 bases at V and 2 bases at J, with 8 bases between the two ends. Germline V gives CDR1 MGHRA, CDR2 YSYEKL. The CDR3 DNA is TGCGCCAGCAGCCCCAGGAACAACTATGGCTACACCTTC. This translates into CASSPRNNYGYTF.

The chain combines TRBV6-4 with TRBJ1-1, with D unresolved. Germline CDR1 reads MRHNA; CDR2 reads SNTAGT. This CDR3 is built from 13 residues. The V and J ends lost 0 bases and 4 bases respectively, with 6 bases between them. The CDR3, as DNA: TGTGCCAGCAGTGACTCTGAAATCACTGAAGCTTTCTTT. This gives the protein CASSDSEITEAFF.

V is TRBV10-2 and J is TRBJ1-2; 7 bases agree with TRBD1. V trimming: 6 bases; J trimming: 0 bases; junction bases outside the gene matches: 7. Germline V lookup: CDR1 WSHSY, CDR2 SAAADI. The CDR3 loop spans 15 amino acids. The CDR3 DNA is TGCGCCAGCAGGCCACCGGGACAGCCTAACTATGGCTACACCTTC. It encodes CASRPPGQPNYGYTF.

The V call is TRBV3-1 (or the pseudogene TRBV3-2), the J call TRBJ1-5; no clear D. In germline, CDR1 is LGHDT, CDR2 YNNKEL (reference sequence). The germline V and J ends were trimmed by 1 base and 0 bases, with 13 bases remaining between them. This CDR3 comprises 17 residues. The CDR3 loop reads CASSQGQLRYSNQPQHF. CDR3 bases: TGTGCCAGCAGCCAAGGGCAGCTTCGTTATAGCAATCAGCCCCAGCATTTT.

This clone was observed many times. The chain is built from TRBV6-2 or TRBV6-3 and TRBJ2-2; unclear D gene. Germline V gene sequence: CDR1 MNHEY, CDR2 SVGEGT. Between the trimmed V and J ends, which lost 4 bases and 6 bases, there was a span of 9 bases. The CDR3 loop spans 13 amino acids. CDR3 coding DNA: TGTGCCAGCAGTTTGGGTGGGGCCGGGGAGCTGTTTTTT. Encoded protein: CASSLGGAGELFF.

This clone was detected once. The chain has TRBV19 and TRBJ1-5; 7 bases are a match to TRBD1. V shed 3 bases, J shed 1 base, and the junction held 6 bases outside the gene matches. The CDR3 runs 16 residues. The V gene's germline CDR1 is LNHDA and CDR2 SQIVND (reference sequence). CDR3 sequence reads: CASSIPSGQSNQPQHF. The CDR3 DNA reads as TGTGCCAGTAGTATTCCCTCGGGACAGAGCAATCAGCCCCAGCATTTT.

The CDR3, as DNA: TGTGCCAGCACCTACCTGGGACAGCCGAACACTGAAGCTTTCTTT. The encoded protein is CASTYLGQPNTEAFF. The V gene is TRBV28, the J gene TRBJ1-1, with 7 bases identical to TRBD1. Per germline, CDR1 MDHEN and CDR2 SYDVKM. V trimming: 7 bases; J trimming: 1 base; junction bases outside the gene matches: 9. CDR3 length equals 15 residues.

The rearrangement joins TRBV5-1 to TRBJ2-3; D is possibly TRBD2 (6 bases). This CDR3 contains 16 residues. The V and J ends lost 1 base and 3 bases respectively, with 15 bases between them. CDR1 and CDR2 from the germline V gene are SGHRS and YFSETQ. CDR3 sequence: CASSLTPAGPTDTQYF. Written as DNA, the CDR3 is TGCGCCAGCAGCTTGACCCCCGCGGGGCCGACAGATACGCAGTATTTT.

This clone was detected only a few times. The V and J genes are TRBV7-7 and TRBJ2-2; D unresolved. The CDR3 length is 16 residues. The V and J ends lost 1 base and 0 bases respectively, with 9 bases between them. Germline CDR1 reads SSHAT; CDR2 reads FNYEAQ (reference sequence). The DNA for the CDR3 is TGTGCCAGCAGCTTAGACGTCCAATCGAACACCGGGGAGCTGTTTTTT. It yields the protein CASSLDVQSNTGELFF.

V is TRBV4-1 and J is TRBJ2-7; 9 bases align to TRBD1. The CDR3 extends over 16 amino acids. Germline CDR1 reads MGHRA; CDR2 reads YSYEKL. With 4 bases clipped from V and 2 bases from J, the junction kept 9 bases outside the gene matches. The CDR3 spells CASSPHWTGATYEQYF. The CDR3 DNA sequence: TGCGCCAGCAGCCCGCATTGGACAGGGGCGACCTACGAGCAGTACTTC.

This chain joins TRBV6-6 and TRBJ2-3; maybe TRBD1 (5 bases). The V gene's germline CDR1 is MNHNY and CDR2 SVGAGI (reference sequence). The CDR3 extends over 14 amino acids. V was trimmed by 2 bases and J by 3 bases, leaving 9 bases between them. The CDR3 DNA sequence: TGTGCCAGCAGTTACCGAGACAGTACAGATACGCAGTATTTT. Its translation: CASSYRDSTDTQYF.

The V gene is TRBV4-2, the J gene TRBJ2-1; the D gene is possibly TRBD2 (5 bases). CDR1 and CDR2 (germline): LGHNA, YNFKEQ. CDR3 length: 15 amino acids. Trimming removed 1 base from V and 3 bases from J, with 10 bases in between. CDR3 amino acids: CASSQGWGDYNEQFF. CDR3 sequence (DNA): TGTGCCAGCAGCCAAGGATGGGGAGACTACAATGAGCAGTTCTTC.